The 6 T cell receptor beta chains presented below share a single source sample, sequenced in a study of regulatory T cells in long-lasting Graves disease. Indicated time point: newly diagnosed GD, antithyroid drugs for less than 3 months. Isolated PBMC RNA provided the starting material for the TCR library. Combining iRepertoire HTBI primers with Arm-PCR of CDR3 regions, the authors built TCR beta libraries. MiXCR, run by TCRdb on the multiplex PCR reads, gives a single entry per CDR3 protein. The table records approximately 230,000 distinct CDR3 sequences, approximately 20% of them present only once. Sequencing used peripheral blood mononuclear cells (PBMCs), obtained at new diagnosis, from a patient treated with antithyroid drugs. The receptors derive from a female donor with Graves disease.

The table lists this clonotype with many counts. V and J are TRBV19 and TRBJ1-1; 7 bases agree with TRBD1. The CDR3 runs to 15 residues. The V segment lost 5 bases and the J segment 4 bases; nucleotides outside the gene matches: 10. Germline V gene sequence: CDR1 LNHDA, CDR2 SQIVND (reference sequence). The CDR3 sequence: CASSPGQARGTEAFF. CDR3 sequence (DNA): TGTGCCAGTAGTCCCGGACAGGCCCGAGGCACTGAAGCTTTCTTT.

This clonotype was observed many times. The CDR3 sequence: CASSQGTGYQPQHF. The CDR3, as DNA: TGCGCCAGCAGCCAGGGGACAGGGTATCAGCCCCAGCATTTT. The gene calls are TRBV4-1 and TRBJ1-5; TRBD1 matches at 9 bases. CDR1 is MGHRA and CDR2 is YSYEKL in the germline V gene. This CDR3 has 14 amino acids. V lost 3 bases, J lost 5 bases, and 2 bases stayed unmatched.

This clonotype has ten or more counts. This sequence joins TRBV15 and TRBJ2-3, with 7 bases fitting TRBD1. The CDR3 contains 16 residues. The V gene's germline CDR1 is LNHNV and CDR2 YYDKDF (reference sequence). The V and J ends lost 3 bases and 0 bases, in that order; junction bases with no gene match: 6. CDR3 in amino acids: CATSSGQALSTDTQYF. DNA of the CDR3: TGTGCCACCAGCAGCGGACAGGCCTTGAGCACAGATACGCAGTATTTT. The whole variable domain, remainder taken from reference TRBV15 and TRBJ2-3, is DAMVIQNPRYQVTQFGKPVTLSCSQTLNHNVMYWYQQKSSQAPKLLFHYYDKDFNNEADTPDNFQSRRPNTSFCFLDIRSPGLGDTAMYLCATSSGQALSTDTQYFGPGTRLTVL.

This clonotype was counted ten times or more. The chain combines TRBV7-2 with TRBJ2-3; 7 nucleotides line up with TRBD1. From germline, CDR1 is SGHTA and CDR2 FQGNSA. The CDR3 runs 17 residues. V was pared by 7 bases and J by 4 bases, with 17 bases of the junction left unmatched. The CDR3 bases are TGTGCCAGCAACCGAGGTTACCGGGGACAGAAGGCAGATACGCAGTATTTT. This translates into CASNRGYRGQKADTQYF.

This clonotype was observed many times. V gene TRBV11-2 combines with J gene TRBJ2-5, with 8 bases lining up with TRBD2. V shed 4 bases, J shed 5 bases, and the junction held 9 bases outside the gene matches. CDR3 length equals 15 residues. The germline CDR1 and CDR2 sequences are SGHAT and FQNNGV. The DNA for the CDR3 is TGTGCCAGCAGCTCGCAGCGGGAGATATGGGAGACCCAGTACTTC. Translation gives CASSSQREIWETQYF.

Concerning this clonotype: A read error may be the cause here, since a much bigger clone is one base away. The CDR3 bases are TGTGCCAGCGCTGGGACGGATAGCGCAGATACGCAGTATTTT. Translated: CASAGTDSADTQYF. The chain carries TRBV6-1 and TRBJ2-3; D may be TRBD1 or TRBD2 (5 bases each). Germline-derived CDR1 and CDR2 are MNHNS and SASEGT. V lost 8 bases, J lost 4 bases, and 16 bases lay in between. The CDR3 sequence is 14 residues long.